These 21 T cell receptor beta chains were all obtained from the same sample, sequenced in a study of beta chain features in type 1 diabetes. Sequenced material consisted of expressed TCRB transcripts (all of the isolated RNA was reverse transcribed). The protocol was immunoSEQ multiplex PCR, while the TCRdb copy is restricted to in-frame clones and leaves out a portion. Counted here are about 620,000 clones, around 16% occurring once; the ten biggest clones make up about 0.086%. Sample: naive CD4+ T cells from blood. The receptors stem from a man aged 18 to 29 in good health.

The rearrangement joins TRBV5-1 to TRBJ2-2, with TRBD2 matching 7 bases. The CDR3 spans 15 residues. Trimming at V came to 6 bases and at J to 4 bases, leaving 9 bases not matched to a gene. Germline V CDR1 and CDR2: SGHRS, YFSETQ. The CDR3: CASIPSSGVTGELFF. CDR3 coding DNA: TGCGCCAGCATCCCCTCTAGCGGAGTCACCGGGGAGCTGTTTTTT.

This chain links TRBV25-1 with TRBJ1-3; TRBD1 agrees at 7 bases. The germline V gene encodes CDR1 MGHDK and CDR2 SYGVNS. The CDR3 runs 15 residues. Losses at the gene ends were 4 bases for V and 5 bases for J; bases not matched to a gene: 8. CDR3 in DNA: TGTGCCAGCAGTGTAGGGGGCTCCACACGAAACACCATATATTTT. It specifies CASSVGGSTRNTIYF.

This sequence joins TRBV9 and TRBJ2-3; tentative D call: TRBD2 (5 bases). V dropped 3 bases and J dropped 4 bases, with 15 bases sitting between them. Germline assignment: CDR1 SGDLS and CDR2 YYNGEE. The CDR3 is made up of 15 amino acids. The CDR3 sequence: CASSESPTRSDTQYF. CDR3 nucleotide sequence: TGTGCCAGCAGCGAATCCCCTACTAGGTCAGATACGCAGTATTTT.

This clone came up a few times. The V and J genes are TRBV10-3 and TRBJ2-1, with D perhaps TRBD2 (6 bases). CDR1 is ENHRY, CDR2 SYGVKD, per germline. V gave up 1 base and J gave up 8 bases, with 21 bases separating them. CDR3 length: 17 residues. The CDR3 loop reads CAISEFSGWGEFDEQFF. The DNA of the CDR3 is TGTGCCATCAGTGAGTTCTCCGGGTGGGGGGAGTTCGATGAGCAGTTCTTC.

This clone was counted a few times. The chain has TRBV10-3 and TRBJ1-2; tentatively, D is TRBD1 (6 bases). The CDR3 consists of 14 residues. The germline V gene encodes CDR1 ENHRY and CDR2 SYGVKD. V gave up 6 bases and J gave up 12 bases, with 23 bases separating them. The CDR3: CAISSRTATSGDTF. For the CDR3, the DNA is TGTGCCATCAGCTCGCGGACAGCCACCTCGGGGGACACCTTC.

This clone appeared a few times. The chain combines TRBV7-2 with TRBJ1-4; D ambiguous. Germline-derived CDR1 and CDR2 are SGHTA and FQGNSA. The CDR3 covers 14 residues. The V end was cut by 5 bases, the J end by 12 bases, with 19 bases between. The CDR3 region is CASSVSSWADQLFF. CDR3 DNA: TGTGCCAGCAGCGTATCCAGCTGGGCAGATCAACTGTTTTTT.

The rearrangement uses TRBV7-3 and TRBJ2-1; no reliable D call. Germline CDR1 is SGHTA and CDR2 is FQGTGA. The CDR3 spans 13 residues. Trimming took off 3 bases at V and 7 bases at J, with 10 bases between the two ends. The CDR3 spells CASSFGSGNEQFF. The CDR3 nucleotides read TGTGCCAGCAGCTTCGGGTCTGGGAATGAGCAGTTCTTC. The full variable domain, in which reference TRBV7-3 and TRBJ2-1 provide the parts outside the CDR3, is GAGVSQTPSNKVTEKGKYVELRCDPISGHTALYWYRQSLGQGPEFLIYFQGTGAADDSGLPNDRFFAVRPEGSVSTLKIQRTERGDSAVYLCASSFGSGNEQFFGPGTRLTVL.

This clone has just a few counts. This chain links TRBV28 with TRBJ2-5; 10 bases are shared with TRBD2. In germline, CDR1 is MDHEN, CDR2 SYDVKM. V lost 6 bases and J lost 1; bases outside the gene matches: 5. This CDR3 is built from 15 residues. CDR3 nucleotides: TGTGCCAGCAGAAAAGCGGGAGGGTCCCAAGAGACCCAGTACTTC. It is translated as CASRKAGGSQETQYF.

The sample holds a few counts of this clone. The rearrangement links TRBV30 to TRBJ1-2, with TRBD1 matching over 12 bases. V lost 4 bases, J lost 4 bases, and 16 bases stayed unmatched. CDR1 is GTSNPN, CDR2 SVGIG, per germline (reference sequence). The CDR3 consists of 18 residues. In nucleotides, the CDR3 is TGTGCCTGGACGTTTGGCGGGACAGGGGGCGCAGGTATCTATGGCTACACCTTC. It specifies CAWTFGGTGGAGIYGYTF.

This clone has a handful of counts. This chain joins TRBV7-2 and TRBJ2-5; 8 bases are a match to TRBD1. J lost 6 bases, V lost 5 bases, and 8 bases had no gene match. Germline CDR1 reads SGHTA; CDR2 reads FQGNSA. The CDR3 is made up of 14 amino acids. CDR3 protein: CASSPGTGGKTQYF. CDR3 nucleotides: TGTGCCAGCAGCCCCGGGACAGGTGGCAAGACCCAGTACTTC.

The sample holds a few counts of this clone. This chain connects TRBV30 to TRBJ1-3; TRBD1 aligns across 7 bases. The length of the CDR3 is 15 residues. After removal of 3 bases from V and 0 bases from J, the junction contained 5 bases not matched to a gene. Germline V gene sequence: CDR1 GTSNPN, CDR2 SVGIG (reference sequence). In nucleotides, the CDR3 is TGTGCCTGGAGCCATAGGACAGGCTCTGGAAACACCATATATTTT. This encodes CAWSHRTGSGNTIYF. The entire variable domain, with the rest obtained from reference TRBV30 and TRBJ1-3, is as follows: SQTIHQWPATLVQPVGSPLSLECTVEGTSNPNLYWYRQAAGRGLQLLFYSVGIGQISSEVPQNLSASRPQDRQFILSSKKLLLSDSGFYLCAWSHRTGSGNTIYFGEGSWLTVV.

This clone was counted a few times. The chain joins TRBV7-9 to TRBJ2-1; no firm D call. There are 14 residues in the CDR3. The germline CDR1 and CDR2 sequences are SEHNR and FQNEAQ (reference sequence). V lost 5 bases to trimming and J lost 9 bases, with 17 bases between them. CDR3 amino acids: CASSLTVGQSEQFF. The CDR3 DNA follows: TGTGCCAGCAGCCTTACAGTAGGCCAGAGTGAGCAGTTCTTC. The whole variable domain, remainder taken from reference TRBV7-9 and TRBJ2-1, is DTGVSQNPRHKITKRGQNVTFRCDPISEHNRLYWYRQTLGQGPEFLTYFQNEAQLEKSRLLSDRFSAERPKGSFSTLEIQRTEQGDSAMYLCASSLTVGQSEQFFGPGTRLTVL.

The V and J genes are TRBV9 and TRBJ2-5; TRBD2 aligns across 7 bases. Germline CDR1 and CDR2: SGDLS and YYNGEE. The CDR3 has 16 residues. V was clipped by 0 bases and J by 0 bases; unmatched bases: 5. The CDR3 is CASSVGGTNYQETQYF. The CDR3 DNA is TGTGCCAGCAGCGTAGGGGGGACTAACTACCAAGAGACCCAGTACTTC.

This sequence joins TRBV11-1 and TRBJ1-4; unclear D gene. Trimming pared 5 bases from V and 7 bases from J, leaving 17 bases between. Germline CDR1 is SGHAT and CDR2 is FQDESV (reference sequence). The CDR3 loop spans 15 amino acids. The CDR3: CASSVGSGRGEKLFF. In DNA, the CDR3 is TGTGCCAGCAGCGTCGGGAGCGGACGTGGTGAAAAACTGTTTTTT.

CDR3 in amino acids: CASSLAGTNGYTF. The CDR3 region has the DNA TGTGCCAGCAGCTTAGCAGGGACTAATGGCTACACCTTC. This rearrangement joins TRBV7-2 to TRBJ1-2; tentative D call: TRBD1 (5 bases). V was shortened by 0 bases and J by 6 bases, with 8 bases between the two germline ends. The CDR3 consists of 13 residues. The germline V gene encodes CDR1 SGHTA and CDR2 FQGNSA.

This sequence joins TRBV15 and TRBJ1-5; 8 bases line up with TRBD1. The junction had 6 bases not matched to a gene; V was cut back by 4 bases and J by 1 base. The CDR3 is made up of 16 amino acids. Per germline, CDR1 LNHNV and CDR2 YYDKDF (reference sequence). The CDR3 nucleotides are TGTGCCACCAGCATTCAGGGGGCGCGGAGCAATCAGCCCCAGCATTTT. Protein sequence: CATSIQGARSNQPQHF.

This chain links TRBV19 with TRBJ2-5; 9 bases are a match to TRBD2. This CDR3 spans 13 amino acids. In germline, CDR1 is LNHDA, CDR2 SQIVND (reference sequence). J was trimmed by 4 bases and V by 3 bases; bases with no gene match: 0. The CDR3 loop reads CASSMTSGETQYF. CDR3 nucleotide sequence: TGTGCCAGTAGTATGACTAGCGGAGAGACCCAGTACTTC.

The chain employs TRBV10-3 and TRBJ2-4; 8 bases fit TRBD1. This CDR3 has 12 amino acids. After removal of 4 bases from V and 7 bases from J, the junction contained 0 bases not matched to a gene. Germline V lookup: CDR1 ENHRY, CDR2 SYGVKD. The CDR3 here is CAISGQGNIQYF. The CDR3, as DNA: TGTGCCATCAGTGGACAGGGGAACATTCAGTACTTC.

The chain links TRBV28 to TRBJ2-7; D unresolved. This CDR3 spans 13 amino acids. CDR1 is MDHEN, CDR2 SYDVKM, per germline. V lost 6 bases, J lost 0 bases, and 9 bases lay in between. The CDR3 is CASSPGVSYEQYF. Here the CDR3 DNA reads TGTGCCAGCAGCCCTGGGGTCTCCTACGAGCAGTACTTC.

The chain recombines TRBV29-1 with TRBJ2-7; no reliable D call. V was shortened by 4 bases and J by 3 bases, with 10 bases between the two germline ends. Germline-derived CDR1 and CDR2 are SQVTM and ANQGSEA. This CDR3 region has 12 residues. The CDR3 DNA reads as TGCAGCGTTGGCGGCCGTTTCTACGAGCAGTACTTC. This encodes CSVGGRFYEQYF.

The chain links TRBV7-2 to TRBJ2-6, with D maybe TRBD2 (6 bases). Trimming shortened V by 0 bases and J by 1 base, and 10 bases separated the two germline ends. The CDR3 length is 17 residues. Germline CDR1 SGHTA, CDR2 FQGNSA. The CDR3 DNA is TGTGCCAGCAGCTTAGCGATCAGCGGGTCTGGGGCCAACGTCCTGACTTTC. Translating gives CASSLAISGSGANVLTF. Full variable domain (remainder filled in from reference TRBV7-2 and TRBJ2-6): GAGVSQSPSNKVTEKGKDVELRCDPISGHTALYWYRQSLGQGLEFLIYFQGNSAPDKSGLPSDRFSAERTGGSVSTLTIQRTQQEDSAVYLCASSLAISGSGANVLTFGAGSRLTVL.